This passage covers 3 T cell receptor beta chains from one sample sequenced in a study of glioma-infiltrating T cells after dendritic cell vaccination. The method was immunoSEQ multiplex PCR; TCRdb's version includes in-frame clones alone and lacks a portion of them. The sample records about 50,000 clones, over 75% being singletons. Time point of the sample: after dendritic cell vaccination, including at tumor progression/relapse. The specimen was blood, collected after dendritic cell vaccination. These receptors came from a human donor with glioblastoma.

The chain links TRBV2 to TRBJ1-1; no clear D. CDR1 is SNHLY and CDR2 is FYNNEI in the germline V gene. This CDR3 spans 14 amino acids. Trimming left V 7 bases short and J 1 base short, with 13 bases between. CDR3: CASTELGGNTEAFF. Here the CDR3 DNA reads TGTGCCAGCACCGAACTGGGAGGGAACACTGAAGCTTTCTTT.

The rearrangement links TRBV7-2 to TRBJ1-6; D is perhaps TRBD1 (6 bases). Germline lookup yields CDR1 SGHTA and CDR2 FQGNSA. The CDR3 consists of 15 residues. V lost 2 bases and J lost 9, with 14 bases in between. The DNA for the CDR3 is TGTGCCAGCAGCTTAACCGCAGGGGCGGGTTCACCCCTCCACTTT. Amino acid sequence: CASSLTAGAGSPLHF.

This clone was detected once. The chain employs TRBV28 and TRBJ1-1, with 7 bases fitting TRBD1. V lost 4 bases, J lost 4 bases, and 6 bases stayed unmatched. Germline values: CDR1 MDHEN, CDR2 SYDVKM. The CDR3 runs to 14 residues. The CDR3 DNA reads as TGTGCCAGCAGTTCTCCGAACAGGGGCACTGAAGCTTTCTTT. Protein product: CASSSPNRGTEAFF. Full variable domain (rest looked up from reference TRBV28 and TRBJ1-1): DVKVTQSSRYLVKRTGEKVFLECVQDMDHENMFWYRQDPGLGLRLIYFSYDVKMKEKGDIPEGYSVSREKKERFSLILESASTNQTSMYLCASSSPNRGTEAFFGQGTRLTVV.